Following are 9 T cell receptor beta chains from one sample sequenced in a study of shared clonotypes between healthy human individuals. CD45RO-negative cells were positively selected for CCR7, leaving out terminally differentiated effector memory CD45RA+ cells. Sequencing used immunoSEQ multiplex PCR; TCRdb keeps in-frame clones, though not all of them. The sample comprises around 2,000,000 clones, around 96% of which are singletons, and around 1.2% rests with the top ten. The source material was naive CD8+ T cells sorted from blood. Every receptor here comes from a man aged 18 to 35 in good health.

V usage is TRBV5-4 and J usage is TRBJ2-5; the match to TRBD2 covers 10 bases. The CDR3 sequence is 17 residues long. V was pared by 3 bases and J by 5 bases, with 13 bases of the junction left unmatched. Per the germline V gene, CDR1 is SGHNT and CDR2 is YYREEE (reference sequence). CDR3 DNA: TGTGCCAGCAGCTCCGACATACTAGCGGGACTAGAGGAGACCCAGTACTTC. This codes for CASSSDILAGLEETQYF.

The table lists this clone with a few counts. The same CDR3 is also encoded by other DNA sequences in this sample. This chain uses TRBV2 with TRBJ2-7; D possibly corresponds to TRBD1 (6 bases). Trimming removed 4 bases from V and 3 bases from J, with 7 bases in between. The length of the CDR3 is 12 residues. The germline CDR1 and CDR2 sequences are SNHLY and FYNNEI. Here the CDR3 reads CASSADSYEQYF. In DNA, the CDR3 is TGTGCCAGCAGTGCGGACAGCTACGAGCAGTACTTC.

This clone appeared a single time. Other DNA sequences in the same sample also yield this CDR3. The chain combines TRBV20-1 with TRBJ2-1, with D unclear. The CDR3 runs 10 residues. The germline V gene has CDR1 DFQATT and CDR2 SNEGSKA (reference sequence). V gave up 5 bases and J gave up 6 bases, with 5 bases separating them. The CDR3 DNA reads TGCAGTGCTGGTATCAATGAGCAGTTCTTC. Amino acids: CSAGINEQFF.

The chain carries TRBV5-4 and TRBJ1-1; D unclear. Between the trimmed V and J ends, which lost 2 bases and 0 bases, there was a span of 17 bases. This CDR3 has 17 residues. Germline values: CDR1 SGHNT, CDR2 YYREEE (reference sequence). The CDR3 coding sequence is TGTGCCAGCAGCTTTCGGGGAGAGATAGTTATGAACACTGAAGCTTTCTTT. Amino acids: CASSFRGEIVMNTEAFF.

This clone has more than one count but fewer than ten. The genes are TRBV19 and TRBJ1-2, with D possibly TRBD1 on 5 matching bases. The CDR3 length is 16 residues. Trimming left V 2 bases short and J 4 bases short, with 17 bases between. Looked up from germline, CDR1 is LNHDA and CDR2 is SQIVND (reference sequence). This CDR3 reads CASSITLGPSVYGYTF. DNA for the CDR3: TGTGCCAGTAGTATAACGTTGGGGCCGTCGGTCTATGGCTACACCTTC.

This clone was seen once. This chain joins TRBV7-9 and TRBJ2-1; D possibly corresponds to TRBD2 (6 bases). The CDR3 contains 13 residues. The germline gives CDR1 SEHNR, CDR2 FQNEAQ (reference sequence). V lost 1 base and J lost 8, with 9 bases in between. CDR3 amino acids: CASSLGTGDEQFF. The CDR3 bases are TGTGCCAGCAGCTTAGGGACGGGGGATGAGCAGTTCTTC.

V and J are TRBV6-1 and TRBJ2-7, with 12 bases identical to TRBD1. The V and J ends lost 10 bases and 9 bases, in that order; junction bases with no gene match: 16. The length of the CDR3 is 15 residues. CDR1 and CDR2 from the germline V gene are MNHNS and SASEGT. The CDR3 sequence is CATYSPGQGAMGQYF. The CDR3 bases are TGTGCCACCTATAGCCCGGGACAGGGGGCAATGGGGCAGTACTTC.

The rearrangement joins TRBV19 to TRBJ1-4; 8 positions agree with TRBD1. The germline V gene has CDR1 LNHDA and CDR2 SQIVND (reference sequence). V dropped 5 bases and J dropped 5; count of bases not matched to a gene: 13. The CDR3 length is 17 residues. CDR3 protein: CASSSSKRQGRNEKLFF. In DNA, the CDR3 is TGTGCCAGTAGTTCCTCAAAGAGACAGGGGAGAAATGAAAAACTGTTTTTT. The full variable domain, rest sourced from reference TRBV19 and TRBJ1-4, is DGGITQSPKYLFRKEGQNVTLSCEQNLNHDAMYWYRQDPGQGLRLIYYSQIVNDFQKGDIAEGYSVSREKKESFPLTVTSAQKNPTAFYLCASSSSKRQGRNEKLFFGSGTQLSVL.

The CDR3 DNA reads TGTGCCAGCAGTTACGAGGGCTCCAATGAGCAGTTCTTC. Protein: CASSYEGSNEQFF. The chain uses TRBV6-5 and TRBJ2-1; D is possibly TRBD2 (5 bases). The V gene's germline CDR1 is MNHEY and CDR2 SVGAGI. The CDR3 has 13 amino acids. V gave up 2 bases and J gave up 6 bases, with 8 bases separating them.